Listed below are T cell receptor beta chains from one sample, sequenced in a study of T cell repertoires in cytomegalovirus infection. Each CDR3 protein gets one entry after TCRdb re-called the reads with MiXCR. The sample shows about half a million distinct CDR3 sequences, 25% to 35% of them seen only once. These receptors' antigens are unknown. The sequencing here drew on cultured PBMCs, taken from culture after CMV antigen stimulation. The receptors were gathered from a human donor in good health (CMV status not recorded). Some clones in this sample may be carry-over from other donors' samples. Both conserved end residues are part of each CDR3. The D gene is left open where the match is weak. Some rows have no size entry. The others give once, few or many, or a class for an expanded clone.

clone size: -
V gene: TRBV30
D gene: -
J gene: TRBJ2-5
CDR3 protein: CAWSVLGGMSQYF
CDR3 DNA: TGTGCCTGGAGTGTACTAGGGGGAATGTCCCAGTACTTC

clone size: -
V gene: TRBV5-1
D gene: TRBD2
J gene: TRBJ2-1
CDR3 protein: CASSLGLAGGQGEQFF
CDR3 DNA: TGCGCCAGCAGCTTGGGACTAGCGGGAGGGCAAGGTGAGCAGTTCTTC

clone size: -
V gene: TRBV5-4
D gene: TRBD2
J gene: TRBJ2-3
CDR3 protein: CASSGGADTQYF
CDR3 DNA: TGTGCCAGCAGCGGGGGGGCAGATACGCAGTATTTT

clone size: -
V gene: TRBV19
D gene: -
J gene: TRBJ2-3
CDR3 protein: CASSIGVDSPNTQYF
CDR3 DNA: TGTGCCAGTAGTATAGGAGTGGACAGTCCAAATACGCAGTATTTT

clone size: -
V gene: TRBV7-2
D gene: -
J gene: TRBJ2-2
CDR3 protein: CASSLVGLDVSELFF
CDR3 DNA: TGTGCCAGCAGCTTAGTAGGGCTAGATGTGTCGGAGCTGTTTTTT

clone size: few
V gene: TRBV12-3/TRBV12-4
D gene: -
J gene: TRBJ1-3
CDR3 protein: CASMAGADYYSGNTIYF
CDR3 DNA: TGTGCCAGCATGGCAGGGGCGGATTATTACTCTGGAAACACCATATATTTT

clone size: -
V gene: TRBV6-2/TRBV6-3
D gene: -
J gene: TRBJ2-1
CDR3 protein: CASSYSTSQVYNEQFF
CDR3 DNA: TGTGCCAGCAGTTACTCCACTAGCCAGGTCTACAATGAGCAGTTCTTC

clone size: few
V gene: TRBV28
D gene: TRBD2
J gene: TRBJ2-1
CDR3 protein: CASSLYLAGGTREQFF
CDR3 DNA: TGTGCCAGCAGTTTATACCTAGCGGGAGGGACTCGGGAGCAGTTCTTC

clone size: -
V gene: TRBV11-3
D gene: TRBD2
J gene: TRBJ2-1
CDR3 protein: CASSAGLAGGVLDEQFF
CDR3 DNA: TGTGCCAGCAGCGCCGGACTAGCGGGCGGTGTTTTGGATGAGCAGTTCTTC

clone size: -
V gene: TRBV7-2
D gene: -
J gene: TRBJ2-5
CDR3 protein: CASSLDARGRETQYF
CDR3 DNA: TGTGCCAGCAGCTTAGATGCCAGGGGTCGGGAGACCCAGTACTTC

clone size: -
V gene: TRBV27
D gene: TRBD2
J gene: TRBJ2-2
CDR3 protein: CASGGLEQTGELFF
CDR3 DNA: TGTGCCAGCGGGGGACTAGAACAAACCGGGGAGCTGTTTTTT

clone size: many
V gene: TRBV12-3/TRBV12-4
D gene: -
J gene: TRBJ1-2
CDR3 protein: CASSLGQGEDYGYTF
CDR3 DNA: TGTGCCAGCAGTTTAGGTCAGGGCGAAGACTATGGCTACACCTTC

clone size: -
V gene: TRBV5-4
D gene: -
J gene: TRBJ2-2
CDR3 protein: CASSYLNGELFF
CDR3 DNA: TGTGCCAGCAGCTACCTTAACGGGGAGCTGTTTTTT

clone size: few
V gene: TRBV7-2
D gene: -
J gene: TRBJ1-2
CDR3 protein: CASSLMGNYGYTF
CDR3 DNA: TGTGCCAGCAGCTTAATGGGGAACTATGGCTACACCTTC

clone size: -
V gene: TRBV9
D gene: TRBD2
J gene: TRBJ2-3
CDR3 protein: CASSVDPAGVIDTQYF
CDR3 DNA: TGTGCCAGCAGCGTAGATCCAGCGGGAGTCATAGATACGCAGTATTTT

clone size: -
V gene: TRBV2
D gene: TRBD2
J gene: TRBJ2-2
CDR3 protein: CASSGIAGTGELFF
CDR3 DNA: TGTGCCAGCAGCGGCATAGCGGGCACCGGGGAGCTGTTTTTT

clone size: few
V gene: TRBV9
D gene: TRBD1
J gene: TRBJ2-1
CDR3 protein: CASSVGTGANEQFF
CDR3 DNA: TGTGCCAGCAGCGTCGGGACAGGGGCCAATGAGCAGTTCTTC

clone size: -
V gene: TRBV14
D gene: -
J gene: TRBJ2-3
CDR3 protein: CASSIRGVTDTQYF
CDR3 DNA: TGTGCCAGCAGCATCAGGGGGGTCACAGATACGCAGTATTTT

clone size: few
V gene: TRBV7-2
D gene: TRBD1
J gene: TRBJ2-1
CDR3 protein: CASSLRTGADEQFF
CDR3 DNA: TGTGCCAGCAGCCTCCGGACAGGGGCAGATGAGCAGTTCTTC

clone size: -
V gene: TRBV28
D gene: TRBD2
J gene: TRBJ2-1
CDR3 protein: CAIMGTGTSHNEQFF
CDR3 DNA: TGTGCCATAATGGGGACCGGGACTAGCCACAATGAGCAGTTCTTC

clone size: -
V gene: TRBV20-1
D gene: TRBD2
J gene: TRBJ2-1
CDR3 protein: CSVTGTSSNYEQFF
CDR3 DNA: TGCAGTGTCACCGGGACTAGCTCAAATTATGAGCAGTTCTTC

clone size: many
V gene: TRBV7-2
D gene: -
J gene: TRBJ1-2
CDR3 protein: CASSLVDSSNYGYTF
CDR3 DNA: TGTGCCAGCAGCTTAGTAGACAGCAGTAACTATGGCTACACCTTC

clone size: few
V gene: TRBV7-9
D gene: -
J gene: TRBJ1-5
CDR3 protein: CASSRTKDQPQHF
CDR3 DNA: TGTGCCAGCAGCCGGACCAAGGATCAGCCCCAGCATTTT

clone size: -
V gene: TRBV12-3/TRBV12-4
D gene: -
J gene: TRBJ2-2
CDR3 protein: CASSLRSGTGELFF
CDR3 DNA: TGTGCCAGCAGTTTAAGGAGCGGAACCGGGGAGCTGTTTTTT

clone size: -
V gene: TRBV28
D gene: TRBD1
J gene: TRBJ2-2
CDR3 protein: CASSLATSTGGTGELFF
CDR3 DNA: TGTGCCAGCAGTTTAGCCACCTCTACAGGGGGGACCGGGGAGCTGTTTTTT

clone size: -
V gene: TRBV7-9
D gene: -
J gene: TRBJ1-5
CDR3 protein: CASSLMDQPQHF
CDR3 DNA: TGTGCCAGCAGCTTAATGGATCAGCCCCAGCATTTT

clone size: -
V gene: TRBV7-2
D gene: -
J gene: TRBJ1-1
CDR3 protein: CASSPGLYNRGEAFF
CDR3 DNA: TGTGCCAGCAGCCCCGGCCTATATAATAGGGGGGAAGCTTTCTTT

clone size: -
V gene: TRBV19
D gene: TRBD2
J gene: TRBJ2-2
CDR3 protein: CASSIRTGGNTGELFF
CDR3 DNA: TGTGCCAGTAGTATCCGGACGGGAGGAAACACCGGGGAGCTGTTTTTT

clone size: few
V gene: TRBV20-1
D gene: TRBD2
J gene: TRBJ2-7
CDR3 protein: CSANGLAGVDEQYF
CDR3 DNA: TGCAGTGCTAATGGACTAGCGGGAGTTGACGAGCAGTACTTC

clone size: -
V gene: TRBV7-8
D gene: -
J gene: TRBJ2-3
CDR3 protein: CASNSLTVRTDTQYF
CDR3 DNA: TGTGCCAGCAACTCCCTTACCGTACGCACAGATACGCAGTATTTT

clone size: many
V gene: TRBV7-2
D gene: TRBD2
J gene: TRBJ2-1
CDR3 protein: CASSPRTSGNNEQFF
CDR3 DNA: TGTGCCAGCAGCCCCCGGACTAGCGGGAATAATGAGCAGTTCTTC

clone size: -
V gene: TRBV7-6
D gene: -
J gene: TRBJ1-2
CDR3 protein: CASSLTGADYGYTF
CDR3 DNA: TGTGCCAGCAGCTTAACGGGGGCAGACTATGGCTACACCTTC

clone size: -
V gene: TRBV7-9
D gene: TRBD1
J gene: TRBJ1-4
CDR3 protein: CASSLYRDRGLKGTNEKLFF
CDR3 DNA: TGTGCCAGCAGCTTATACCGGGACAGGGGGCTAAAGGGAACTAATGAAAAACTGTTTTTT

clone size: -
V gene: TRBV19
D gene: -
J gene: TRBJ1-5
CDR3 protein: CASSMVGFISQPQHF
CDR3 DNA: TGTGCCAGTAGTATGGTAGGGTTTATTAGTCAGCCCCAGCATTTT

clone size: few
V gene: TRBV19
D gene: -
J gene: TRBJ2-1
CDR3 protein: CASSPGGRVLSEQFF
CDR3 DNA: TGTGCCAGTAGTCCAGGGGGGAGGGTTCTGAGTGAGCAGTTCTTC

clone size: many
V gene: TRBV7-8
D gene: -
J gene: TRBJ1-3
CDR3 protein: CASSAYRVRGNTIYF
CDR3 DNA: TGTGCCAGCAGCGCCTACAGGGTCCGTGGAAACACCATATATTTT

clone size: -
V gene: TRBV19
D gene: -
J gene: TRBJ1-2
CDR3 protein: CASSDPMGGYYGYTF
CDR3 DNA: TGTGCCAGTAGCGACCCGATGGGGGGGTACTATGGCTACACCTTC

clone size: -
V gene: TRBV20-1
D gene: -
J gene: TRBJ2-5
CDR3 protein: CSARGLGRGRKETQYF
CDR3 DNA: TGCAGTGCTAGGGGCTTGGGGCGGGGCCGGAAAGAGACCCAGTACTTC

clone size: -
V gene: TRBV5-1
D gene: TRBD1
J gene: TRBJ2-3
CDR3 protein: CASSSEQGAGTDTQYF
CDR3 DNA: TGCGCCAGCAGCTCCGAACAGGGGGCTGGCACAGATACGCAGTATTTT

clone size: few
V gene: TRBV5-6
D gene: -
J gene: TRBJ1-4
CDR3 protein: CASTLQGEKLFF
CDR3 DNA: TGTGCCAGCACCTTACAGGGTGAAAAACTGTTTTTT

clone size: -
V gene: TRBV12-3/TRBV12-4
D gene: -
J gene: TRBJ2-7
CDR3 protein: CASRFGGARFEQYF
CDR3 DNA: TGTGCCTCTCGTTTTGGGGGCGCGAGGTTCGAGCAGTACTTC

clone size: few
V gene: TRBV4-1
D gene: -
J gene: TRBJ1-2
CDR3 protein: CASSQEAAGRGYTF
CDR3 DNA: TGCGCCAGCAGCCAAGAAGCGGCGGGGAGAGGCTACACCTTC

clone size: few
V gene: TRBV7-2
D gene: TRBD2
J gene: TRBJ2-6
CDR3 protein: CASSRGGTSSGANVLTF
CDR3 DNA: TGTGCCAGCAGTCGGGGGGGGACGTCCTCTGGGGCCAACGTCCTGACTTTC

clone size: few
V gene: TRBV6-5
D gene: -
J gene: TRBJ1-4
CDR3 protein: CASSYGTARNEKLFF
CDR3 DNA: TGTGCCAGCAGTTATGGGACCGCGAGGAATGAAAAACTGTTTTTT

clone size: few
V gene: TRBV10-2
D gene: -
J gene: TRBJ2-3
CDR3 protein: CASRRSSTTYLTTDTQYF
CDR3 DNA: TGCGCCAGCAGACGCTCTTCGACTACCTACTTAACCACAGATACGCAGTATTTT

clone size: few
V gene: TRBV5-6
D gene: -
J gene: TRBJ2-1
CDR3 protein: CASSRAHQTYNEQFF
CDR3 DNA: TGTGCCAGCAGCCGAGCCCATCAAACCTACAATGAGCAGTTCTTC

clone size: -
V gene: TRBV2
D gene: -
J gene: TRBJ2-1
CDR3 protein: CASSDPEFYNEQFF
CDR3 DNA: TGTGCCAGCAGTGACCCGGAGTTCTACAATGAGCAGTTCTTC

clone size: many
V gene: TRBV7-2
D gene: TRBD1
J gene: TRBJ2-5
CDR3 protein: CASSRGQGGKTQYF
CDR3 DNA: TGTGCCAGCAGCCGAGGACAGGGTGGAAAGACCCAGTACTTC

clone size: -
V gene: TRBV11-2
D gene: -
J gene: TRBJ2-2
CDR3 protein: CASSLDELANTGELFF
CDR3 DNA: TGTGCCAGCAGCTTAGATGAACTCGCGAACACCGGGGAGCTGTTTTTT

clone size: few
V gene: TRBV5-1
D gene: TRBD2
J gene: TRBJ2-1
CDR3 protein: CASSLASSGRFNEQFF
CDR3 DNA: TGCGCCAGCAGCTTGGCATCTAGCGGGAGGTTCAATGAGCAGTTCTTC

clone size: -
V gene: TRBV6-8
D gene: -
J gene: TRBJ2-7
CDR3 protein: CASSMTESSYEQYF
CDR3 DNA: TGTGCCAGCAGCATGACCGAGAGCTCCTACGAGCAGTACTTC

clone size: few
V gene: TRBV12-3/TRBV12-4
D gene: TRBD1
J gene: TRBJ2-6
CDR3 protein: CASSSNPGQGGAGANVLTF
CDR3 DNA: TGTGCCAGCAGTTCGAACCCGGGACAGGGGGGAGCTGGGGCCAACGTCCTGACTTTC

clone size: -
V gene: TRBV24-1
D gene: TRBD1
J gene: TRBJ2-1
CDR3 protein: CATSAGGPYRLNEQFF
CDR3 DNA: TGTGCCACCAGTGCAGGGGGCCCCTATCGACTCAATGAGCAGTTCTTC

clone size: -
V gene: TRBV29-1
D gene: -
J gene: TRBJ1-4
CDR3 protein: CSVLDATNEKLFF
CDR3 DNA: TGCAGCGTTTTAGATGCAACTAATGAAAAACTGTTTTTT

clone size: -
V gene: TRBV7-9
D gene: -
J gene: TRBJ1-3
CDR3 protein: CASSFSADSGNTIYF
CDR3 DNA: TGTGCCAGCAGCTTCAGTGCTGACTCTGGAAACACCATATATTTT